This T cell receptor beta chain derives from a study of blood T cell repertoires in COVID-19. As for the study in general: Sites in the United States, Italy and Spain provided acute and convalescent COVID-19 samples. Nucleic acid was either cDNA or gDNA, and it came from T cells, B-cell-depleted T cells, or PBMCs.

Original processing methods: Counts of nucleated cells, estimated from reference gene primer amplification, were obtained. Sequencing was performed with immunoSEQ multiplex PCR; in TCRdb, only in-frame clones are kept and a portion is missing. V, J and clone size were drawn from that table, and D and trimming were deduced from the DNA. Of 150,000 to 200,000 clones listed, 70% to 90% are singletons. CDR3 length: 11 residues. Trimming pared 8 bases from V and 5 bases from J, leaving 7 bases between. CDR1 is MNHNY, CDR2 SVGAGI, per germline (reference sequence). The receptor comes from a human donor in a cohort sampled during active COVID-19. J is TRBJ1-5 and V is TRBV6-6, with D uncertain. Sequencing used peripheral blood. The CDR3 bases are TGTGCCAGCTCGGAGGATCAGCCCCAGCATTTT. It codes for CASSEDQPQHF.